A selection of T cell receptor beta chains follows, all from one sample in a study of regulatory T cells in long-lasting Graves disease. TCRdb independently ran MiXCR on the multiplex PCR reads; one entry per CDR3 protein. The sample holds hundreds of thousands of distinct CDR3 sequences, 16% seen once. This same sample was also taken into another study, of T cells in Graves' hyperthyroidism and ophthalmopathy.

Sequences were derived from peripheral blood mononuclear cells (PBMCs), sampled at new diagnosis, from a patient treated with antithyroid drugs. Receptor source: a man aged 35 to 55 with Graves disease. Each CDR3 is given with its conserved first and last residue. The D gene is left open where the match is weak. Clone size is not always given. Where it is, it says once, few, many or a class for expanded clones.

v_call,cdr3_length,clone_size,d_call,j_call,cdr3_nt,cdr3_aa
TRBV5-5,13,many,.,TRBJ2-2,TGTGCCAGCAGCTCACAGGGAACCGGGGAGCTGTTTTTT,CASSSQGTGELFF
TRBV27,15,many,TRBD1,TRBJ2-7,TGTGCCAGCAGTCTTACAGGGGATGGACTTGACGAGCAGTACTTC,CASSLTGDGLDEQYF
TRBV7-9,16,many,.,TRBJ1-1,TGTGCCAGCAGCTTAGCGCTCGGGGGATCTGGCACTGAAGCTTTCTTT,CASSLALGGSGTEAFF
TRBV12-5,15,.,.,TRBJ1-4,TGTGCTAGTGGTTTCGCTGGGGGCGATGGAGAAAAACTGTTTTTT,CASGFAGGDGEKLFF
TRBV20-1,13,.,TRBD1,TRBJ2-3,TGCAGTGCTTATGACAGGGGCGGGACAGAGCAGTATTTT,CSAYDRGGTEQYF
TRBV12-3/TRBV12-4,13,.,TRBD1,TRBJ1-1,TGTGCCAGCAGCACGACAGGGACCAATGAAGCTTTCTTT,CASSTTGTNEAFF
TRBV7-8,14,many,.,TRBJ1-2,TGTGCCAGCAGCCCGGCCGGACAGACTTATGGCTACACCTTC,CASSPAGQTYGYTF
TRBV5-1,15,.,.,TRBJ2-5,TGCGCCAGCAGCGTGGGCGGCGGCTTGGGCGAGACCCAGTACTTC,CASSVGGGLGETQYF
TRBV2,14,many,.,TRBJ2-3,TGTGCCAGCAGCGGATGGCCCCGCACAGATACGCAGTATTTT,CASSGWPRTDTQYF
TRBV3-1,13,many,.,TRBJ2-5,TGTGCCAGCAGCCAAAATCTGGCAGAGACCCAGTACTTC,CASSQNLAETQYF
TRBV4-1,14,many,.,TRBJ2-7,TGCGCCAGCAGCCCCCAACGGCCGTCCTACGAGCAGTACTTC,CASSPQRPSYEQYF
TRBV24-1,15,many,TRBD1,TRBJ2-3,TGTGCCACCAGTGATCCAGACAGGGGGCTTGATACGCAGTATTTT,CATSDPDRGLDTQYF
TRBV20-1,14,.,.,TRBJ2-3,TGCAGTGCTAGAGGACAGGCTCTCACAGATACGCAGTATTTT,CSARGQALTDTQYF
TRBV28,12,many,TRBD1,TRBJ1-2,TGTGCCAGCAACACAGGGGACTATGGCTACACCTTC,CASNTGDYGYTF
TRBV12-3/TRBV12-4,12,many,.,TRBJ1-3,TGTGCCAGCAAGGGAAACGGAAACACCATATATTTT,CASKGNGNTIYF
TRBV29-1,14,.,.,TRBJ2-1,TGCAGCGTTGTGGGGGCAGGGAGGTACAATGAGCAGTTCTTC,CSVVGAGRYNEQFF
TRBV11-3,15,.,TRBD2,TRBJ2-7,TGTGCCAGCAGTTCTTTAGCGGGGGCCTCCTACGAGCAGTACTTC,CASSSLAGASYEQYF
TRBV5-1,12,many,.,TRBJ2-3,TGCGCCAGCAGCCTCAGCACAGATACGCAGTATTTT,CASSLSTDTQYF
TRBV12-3/TRBV12-4,13,many,TRBD1,TRBJ1-2,TGTGCCAGCAATCCCGGGACAGCAAGCGGCTACACCTTC,CASNPGTASGYTF
TRBV11-1,14,few,.,TRBJ2-2,TGTGCCAGCAGCTTTTCGGTTCTGGGCGGGGAGCTGTTTTTT,CASSFSVLGGELFF
TRBV11-1,15,many,.,TRBJ2-7,TGTGCCAGCAGCTTAGGGGCAGCGATTACCTACGAGCAGTACTTC,CASSLGAAITYEQYF
TRBV4-1,14,.,.,TRBJ2-1,TGCGCCAGCAGCCAAAGCGAAAGCTACAATGAGCAGTTCTTC,CASSQSESYNEQFF
TRBV11-2,19,many,TRBD2,TRBJ2-3,TGTGCCAGCAGCTTAGGGGTAGCGGGGGGGAGTTGGGGCACAGATACGCAGTATTTT,CASSLGVAGGSWGTDTQYF
TRBV2,15,few,.,TRBJ1-2,TGTGCCAGCAGTGGATTCAGGGATCCTTACTATGGCTACACCTTC,CASSGFRDPYYGYTF
TRBV6-2/TRBV6-3,16,.,.,TRBJ2-3,TGTGCCACCAGGAGGGGGGGCGCGAGAATACCAGATACGCAGTATTTT,CATRRGGARIPDTQYF
TRBV5-1,14,many,.,TRBJ2-3,TGCGCCAGCAGCGGAGGACGGATCACAGATACGCAGTATTTT,CASSGGRITDTQYF
TRBV3-1,16,many,TRBD2,TRBJ2-3,TGTGCCAGCAGCCAAGTTAGCGGGGCCCTCACAGATACGCAGTATTTT,CASSQVSGALTDTQYF
TRBV5-8,15,.,TRBD1,TRBJ1-6,TGTGCCAGCAGCCCCTGGACAGGGACTAATTCACCCCTCCACTTT,CASSPWTGTNSPLHF
TRBV20-1,16,many,TRBD2,TRBJ2-1,TGCAGTGCTAGAACGGGACTAGCGGGGGGGCGCAATGAGCAGTTCTTC,CSARTGLAGGRNEQFF
TRBV28,14,many,.,TRBJ2-1,TGTGCCAGCAATTTACTAGCCCAATACAATGAGCAGTTCTTC,CASNLLAQYNEQFF
TRBV5-1,19,few,TRBD2,TRBJ2-2,TGCGCCAGCAGCTTGGGTTCGACTAGCGGGGGGCGAAACACCGGGGAGCTGTTTTTT,CASSLGSTSGGRNTGELFF
TRBV2,14,many,.,TRBJ2-5,TGTGCCAGCAGTGAAGCAAGCGCCTTAGAGACCCAGTACTTC,CASSEASALETQYF